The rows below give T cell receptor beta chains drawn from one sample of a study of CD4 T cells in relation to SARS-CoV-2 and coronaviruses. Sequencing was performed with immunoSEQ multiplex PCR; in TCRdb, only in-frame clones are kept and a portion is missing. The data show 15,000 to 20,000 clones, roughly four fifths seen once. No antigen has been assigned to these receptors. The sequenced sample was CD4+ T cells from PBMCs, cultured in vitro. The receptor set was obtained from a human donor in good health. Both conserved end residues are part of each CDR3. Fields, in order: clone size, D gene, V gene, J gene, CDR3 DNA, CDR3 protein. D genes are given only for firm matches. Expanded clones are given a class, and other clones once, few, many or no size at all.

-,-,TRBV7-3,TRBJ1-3,TGTGCCAGCAGCCGCGGGGGCCCCTTGAGCTCTGGAAACACCATATATTTT,CASSRGGPLSSGNTIYF
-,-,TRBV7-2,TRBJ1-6,TGTGCCAGCAGCTTAGAGCAAGTCCAGCCCCTCCACTTT,CASSLEQVQPLHF
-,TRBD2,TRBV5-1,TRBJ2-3,TGCGCCGGGGAGGGACTAGCGGGGGGCAACCAGTCCACAGATACGCAGTATTTT,CAGEGLAGGNQSTDTQYF
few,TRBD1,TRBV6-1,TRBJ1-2,TGTGCCAGCAGTGGACAGGGGGGGATCTATGGCTACACCTTC,CASSGQGGIYGYTF
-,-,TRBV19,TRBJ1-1,TGTGCCAGTAAGTGGGCGAGGGGCATGAACACTGAAGCTTTCTTT,CASKWARGMNTEAFF
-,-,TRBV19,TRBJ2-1,TGTGCCAGTAGTACCCCCTCATGGGGCGGGTCTCCAAGCTCCTACAATGAGCAGTTCTTC,CASSTPSWGGSPSSYNEQFF
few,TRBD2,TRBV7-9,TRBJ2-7,TGTGCCAGCAGCTTCGGAGGACTAGCGGGTACAGAGCAGTACTTC,CASSFGGLAGTEQYF
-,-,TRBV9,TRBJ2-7,TGTGCCAGCAGCCCAACCGGGACCAGCTCCTACGAGCAGTACTTC,CASSPTGTSSYEQYF
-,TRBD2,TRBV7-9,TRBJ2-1,TGTGCCAGCAGCTTATCACTAGCGGGAGTAGGGGAGCAGTTCTTC,CASSLSLAGVGEQFF
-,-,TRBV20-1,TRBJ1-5,TGCAGTGCTAGTAGCAGGTTTCAGCCCCAGCATTTT,CSASSRFQPQHF
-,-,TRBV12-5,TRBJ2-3,TGTGCTAGTGGTTTAGTTTTTAGCACAGATACGCAGTATTTT,CASGLVFSTDTQYF
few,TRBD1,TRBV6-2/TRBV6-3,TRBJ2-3,TGTGCCAGCAGGCCTCCAGGGGGCCGAACAGATACGCAGTATTTT,CASRPPGGRTDTQYF
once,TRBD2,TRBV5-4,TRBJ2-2,TGTGCCAGCAGCTGGGGGACTAGCGGGAACACCGGGGAGCTGTTTTTT,CASSWGTSGNTGELFF
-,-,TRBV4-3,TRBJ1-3,TGCGCCAGCAGCCCGGGGGCAGGGTCTGGAAACACCATATATTTT,CASSPGAGSGNTIYF
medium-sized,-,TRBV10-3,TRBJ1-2,TGTGCCATCAGCGGGGACGTAAACTATGGCTACACCTTC,CAISGDVNYGYTF
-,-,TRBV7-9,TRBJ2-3,TGTGCCAGCAGCCCCGGGACCTTCACAGATACGCAGTATTTT,CASSPGTFTDTQYF
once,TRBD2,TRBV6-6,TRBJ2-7,TGTGCCAGCAGTTACGAGGCTAGCGGAGACTACGAGCAGTACTTC,CASSYEASGDYEQYF
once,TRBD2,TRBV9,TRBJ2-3,TGTGCCAGCAGCGTAGTGCTAGCGGGGGACACAGATACGCAGTATTTT,CASSVVLAGDTDTQYF
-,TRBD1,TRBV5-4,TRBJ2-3,TGTGCCAGCAGCCGGGCCGAGACAGGGGGCGTTGATACGCAGTATTTT,CASSRAETGGVDTQYF
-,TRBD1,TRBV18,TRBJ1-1,TGTGCCAGCTCAGCGAACCGACCTTTCGGGACAGGGGATTTGGTTGCCACTGAAGCTTTCTTT,CASSANRPFGTGDLVATEAFF
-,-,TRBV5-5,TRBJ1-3,TGTGCCAGCAGCTGGGGGTCGGGGGGGAACTCTGGAAACACCATATATTTT,CASSWGSGGNSGNTIYF
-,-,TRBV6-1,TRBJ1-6,TGTGCCAGCAGTGAAGAGGCCTCCCGGGGCTCCTATAATTCACCCCTCCACTTT,CASSEEASRGSYNSPLHF
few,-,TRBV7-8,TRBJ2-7,TGTGCCAGCAGCTACCGACAGGCCTACGAGCAGTACTTC,CASSYRQAYEQYF
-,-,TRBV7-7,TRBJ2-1,TGTGCCAGCAGCCCCGACAGTGGGGCAACAATCAATGAGCAGTTCTTC,CASSPDSGATINEQFF
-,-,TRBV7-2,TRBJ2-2,TGTGCCAGCAGTTTTCAAACGGGACTCAGGACCGGGGAGCTGTTTTTT,CASSFQTGLRTGELFF
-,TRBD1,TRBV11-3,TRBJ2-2,TGTGCCACCACGCAGGGGGCAGGCGGGGAGCTGTTTTTT,CATTQGAGGELFF
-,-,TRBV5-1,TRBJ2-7,TGCGCCAGCAGCTTGGGCCCCAGCGGCCGAACTACCTCCTACGAGCAGTACTTC,CASSLGPSGRTTSYEQYF
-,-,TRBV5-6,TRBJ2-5,TGTGCCAGCAGCTTGGCCCTCTTCCAAGAGACCCAGTACTTC,CASSLALFQETQYF
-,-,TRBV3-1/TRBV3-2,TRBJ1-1,TGTGCCAGCAGCCCCCTCCAGAGCCTGGTGACTTTGAACACTGAAGCTTTCTTT,CASSPLQSLVTLNTEAFF
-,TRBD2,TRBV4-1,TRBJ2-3,TGCGCCAGCAGCCAGCTAGCGGGGGGGACCACAGATACGCAGTATTTT,CASSQLAGGTTDTQYF
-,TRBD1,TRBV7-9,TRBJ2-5,TGTGCCAGCAGCTTAGCCATCGGGACAGGGCCGCAAGAGACCCAGTACTTC,CASSLAIGTGPQETQYF
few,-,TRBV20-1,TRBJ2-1,TGCAGTGCTAGTGCAGCGGGTGAGCAGTTCTTC,CSASAAGEQFF
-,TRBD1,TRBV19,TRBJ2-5,TGTGCCAGTAGTATTAGCACCGGGACAGGGTTCGAGACCCAGTACTTC,CASSISTGTGFETQYF
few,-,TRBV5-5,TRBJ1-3,TGTGCCAGCAGCTTTTGGGACTTTTCTGGAAACACCATATATTTT,CASSFWDFSGNTIYF
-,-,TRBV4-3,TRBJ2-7,TGCGCCAGCAGCCAAGATGTGGCAGCTTACGAGCAGTACTTC,CASSQDVAAYEQYF
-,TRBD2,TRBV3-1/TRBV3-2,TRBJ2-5,TGTGCCAGCAGCAAGGGACTAGCGGGACTTCGAGAGACCCAGTACTTC,CASSKGLAGLRETQYF
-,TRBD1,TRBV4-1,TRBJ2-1,TGCGCCAGCAGCCAGACAGGGGGCGCAGGTAATGAGCAGTTCTTC,CASSQTGGAGNEQFF
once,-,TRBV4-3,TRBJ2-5,TGCGCCAGCAGCCAAGATCGGAGGGAGGAGACCCAGTACTTC,CASSQDRREETQYF
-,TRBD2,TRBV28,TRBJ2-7,TGTGCCAGCAGTCCCTCTTGGGCGGGAGGCCACTCCTACGAGCAGTACTTC,CASSPSWAGGHSYEQYF
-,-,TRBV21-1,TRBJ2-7,TGTGCCAGCTTTCGAAGCGGGAGAGTAGTCCACGAGCAGTACTTC,CASFRSGRVVHEQYF
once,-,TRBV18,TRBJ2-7,TGTGCCAGCTCACCCGGTAGCGACGGGAGCCCCTACGAGCAGTACTTC,CASSPGSDGSPYEQYF
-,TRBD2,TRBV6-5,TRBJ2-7,TGTGCCAGCAGCTCTGAAGCGGGGTCCTCCTACGAGCAGTACTTC,CASSSEAGSSYEQYF